This T cell receptor (beta chain) comes out of a study of early T cells in non-severe SARS-CoV-2 infection. On the study more broadly: Chains stayed unpaired after sequencing of bulk RNA from unsorted whole blood. Study findings and constraints: There was a bias toward anti-spike CD8 responses in VDJdb matching, which missed private and CD4 specificities.

This clonotype was recorded a few times. Its antigen is unknown. In the library, individual cDNA molecules carried attached unique molecular identifiers. TCRdb re-called the 5' RACE reads with MiXCR, one entry per CDR3 protein. The sample carries more than 80,000 distinct CDR3 sequences, about an eighth recorded once. The length of the CDR3 is 14 residues. V shed 2 bases and J shed 7 bases, with 13 bases lying between them. Germline-derived CDR1 and CDR2 are MDHEN and SYDVKM. The TCR originated in an adult who was a healthcare worker with PCR-confirmed SARS-CoV-2 infection or an uninfected control (not recorded which). Sequenced sample: whole blood. This chain joins TRBV28 and TRBJ2-3; perhaps D is TRBD1 or TRBD2 (5 bases each). CDR3 nucleotide sequence: TGTGCCAGCAGTTTAGGATCAGGGAGACATACGCAGTATTTT. It encodes CASSLGSGRHTQYF. The full variable domain, its missing parts supplied by reference TRBV28 and TRBJ2-3, is DVKVTQSSRYLVKRTGEKVFLECVQDMDHENMFWYRQDPGLGLRLIYFSYDVKMKEKGDIPEGYSVSREKKERFSLILESASTNQTSMYLCASSLGSGRHTQYFGPGTRLTVL.